This T cell receptor (beta chain) was profiled in a study of glioma-infiltrating T cells after dendritic cell vaccination. The CDR3 is made up of 12 amino acids. V was cut by 1 base and J by 7 bases, with 7 bases left in between. Germline assignment: CDR1 SGHAT and CDR2 FQNNGV. Sequencing used immunoSEQ multiplex PCR; TCRdb keeps in-frame clones, though not all of them. The data show about 94,000 clones, with about 85% seen just once and 5.4% held by the top ten. Time point indicated: after dendritic cell vaccination, including at tumor progression/relapse. Isocitrate dehydrogenase mutation was absent in all glioblastoma patients.

The genes are TRBV11-2 and TRBJ1-2; a weak D match, TRBD1 (5 bases). This specimen was blood, taken after dendritic cell vaccination. The clonotype was recovered from a human donor with glioblastoma. In DNA, the CDR3 is TGTGCCAGCAGCTTAGGAAGGGGTGGCTACACCTTC. Its translation is CASSLGRGGYTF. Full variable domain (rest looked up from reference TRBV11-2 and TRBJ1-2): EAGVAQSPRYKIIEKRQSVAFWCNPISGHATLYWYQQILGQGPKLLIQFQNNGVVDDSQLPKDRFSAERLKGVDSTLKIQPAKLEDSAVYLCASSLGRGGYTFGSGTRLTVV.